This T cell receptor beta chain was retrieved from a study of T cells in women clearing cervical HPV infection (dated by TCRdb to 2017 to 2018). Context from the whole study: The cases were around 23 women with histologically confirmed HPV16-related CIN3 or worse, and 2 of those women had invasive cancers. Controls were over 20 women whose single incident HPV16 infection cleared within 12 months without precancer or cancer developing. Blood from cases was collected at the visit where the lesion was first found, while blood from controls was collected once the infection could no longer be detected. For cases, a median interval of approximately 140 days, with an interquartile range of about 90 to 200 days, was observed between lesion detection and blood sampling. Since HLA typing was available for only a few women, HLA type could not be ruled out as a confounder. The exploratory proof-of-principle case-control study was nested within the Guanacaste HPV Natural History Study in Costa Rica and compared TCR repertoires across cervical HPV16 outcomes. Cases and controls were matched on year of sample collection and on age within five years. Cases had a median age of roughly 30 years compared with 38 to 40 for controls, and baseline characteristics showed no significant differences between the groups. In the parent cohort, approximately 9,900 women aged 18 or older were enrolled in Guanacaste, Costa Rica, during about 1993 to 1995 and then followed for less than nine years. As quality controls, five blinded duplicates were added to each group, bringing the total to approximately 60 samples made up of roughly 50 participants and 10 or so replicates.

In the case of this clone: This receptor's antigen is unknown. Read data end 3 residues before the CDR3 end; the end is taken from the germline J gene.

TCR beta CDR3 regions were amplified by multiplex PCR from an average of approximately 1.3 ug genomic DNA per sample using the immunoSEQ assay. The assay corrected primer bias using a complete synthetic TCR repertoire to establish an amplification baseline. The amplicons were sequenced on the Illumina platform. The published analysis was carried out like this. Sequence errors were corrected by clustering with frequency ratios and a modified nearest-neighbor algorithm, and the sequences were then analyzed in the immunoSEQ Analyzer using IMGT gene definitions. At each rarefaction depth, TCR richness and evenness were averaged over 20 rarefaction repeats, and samples with fewer sequences than the depth were excluded. V, D and J gene relative abundances were compared between groups with Wilcoxon rank sum tests, applying FDR correction. In the blinded duplicates, the intraclass correlation was approximately 96% for TCR richness and averaged about 80% across 66 gene segments. TCRdb provides this immuneACCESS table in a form limited to in-frame rearrangements. Some clones are lacking; in checked studies, under half of them reflect an unresolved V gene, and why the rest are absent is not known. V and J calls plus clone size are reproduced from that table; the DNA served to infer D and trimming. The sample table on file contains roughly 36,000 clones. More than 7% of the sample comes from the top ten.

From a lookup of the germline V gene (reference sequence), CDR1 and CDR2 are LNHDA and SQIVND. The cysteine opens and the phenylalanine closes a CDR3 of 15 amino acids. The DNA covers only part of the CDR3, 36 bases in frame from base 1. V loses 7 bases at its end and J loses 5 bases; junction bases beyond the gene matches: 8. Every participant had a single incident cervical HPV16 infection, and prevalent HPV16 infections were excluded. Cervical HPV DNA was detected with MY09/MY11 PCR, and genotyping was done by dot-blot hybridization. Approximately 15 mL of heparinized blood were centrifuged, and the buffy coat was aliquoted, frozen at -30°C, then stored at -80°C. QIAGEN kits were used to extract genomic DNA from buffy coat specimens. The study at large found these results: Across sequencing depths, CIN3+ cases showed significantly higher TCR repertoire richness than controls, but evenness did not differ between the groups. By combining richness with V gene abundances, random forest classifiers separated cases from controls with an estimated AUC of roughly 0.8. Because the number of T cells in each sample was unknown, differences in richness could reflect differing T-cell content rather than repertoire biology. Cases had lower TRBV6-7 relative abundance than controls (around 0.11% versus 0.15%; Bonferroni P = 0.0008). The cross-sectional design could not show whether the associations came before the infection or were a result of it, and neither effector/memory subsets nor HPV-specific T cells were isolated.

The sample comprised blood buffy coat. This TCR was recovered from a woman aged 18 to 69 with a cervical HPV16 infection that either progressed to CIN3+ or cleared (not recorded which). The rearrangement combines TRBV19 with TRBJ2-2; TRBD1 aligns with 9 central bases. The CDR3 region: CASTTTGGVTGELFF. CDR3 DNA (partial): TGTGCCAGTACTACGACAGGGGGGGTTACCGGGGAG.